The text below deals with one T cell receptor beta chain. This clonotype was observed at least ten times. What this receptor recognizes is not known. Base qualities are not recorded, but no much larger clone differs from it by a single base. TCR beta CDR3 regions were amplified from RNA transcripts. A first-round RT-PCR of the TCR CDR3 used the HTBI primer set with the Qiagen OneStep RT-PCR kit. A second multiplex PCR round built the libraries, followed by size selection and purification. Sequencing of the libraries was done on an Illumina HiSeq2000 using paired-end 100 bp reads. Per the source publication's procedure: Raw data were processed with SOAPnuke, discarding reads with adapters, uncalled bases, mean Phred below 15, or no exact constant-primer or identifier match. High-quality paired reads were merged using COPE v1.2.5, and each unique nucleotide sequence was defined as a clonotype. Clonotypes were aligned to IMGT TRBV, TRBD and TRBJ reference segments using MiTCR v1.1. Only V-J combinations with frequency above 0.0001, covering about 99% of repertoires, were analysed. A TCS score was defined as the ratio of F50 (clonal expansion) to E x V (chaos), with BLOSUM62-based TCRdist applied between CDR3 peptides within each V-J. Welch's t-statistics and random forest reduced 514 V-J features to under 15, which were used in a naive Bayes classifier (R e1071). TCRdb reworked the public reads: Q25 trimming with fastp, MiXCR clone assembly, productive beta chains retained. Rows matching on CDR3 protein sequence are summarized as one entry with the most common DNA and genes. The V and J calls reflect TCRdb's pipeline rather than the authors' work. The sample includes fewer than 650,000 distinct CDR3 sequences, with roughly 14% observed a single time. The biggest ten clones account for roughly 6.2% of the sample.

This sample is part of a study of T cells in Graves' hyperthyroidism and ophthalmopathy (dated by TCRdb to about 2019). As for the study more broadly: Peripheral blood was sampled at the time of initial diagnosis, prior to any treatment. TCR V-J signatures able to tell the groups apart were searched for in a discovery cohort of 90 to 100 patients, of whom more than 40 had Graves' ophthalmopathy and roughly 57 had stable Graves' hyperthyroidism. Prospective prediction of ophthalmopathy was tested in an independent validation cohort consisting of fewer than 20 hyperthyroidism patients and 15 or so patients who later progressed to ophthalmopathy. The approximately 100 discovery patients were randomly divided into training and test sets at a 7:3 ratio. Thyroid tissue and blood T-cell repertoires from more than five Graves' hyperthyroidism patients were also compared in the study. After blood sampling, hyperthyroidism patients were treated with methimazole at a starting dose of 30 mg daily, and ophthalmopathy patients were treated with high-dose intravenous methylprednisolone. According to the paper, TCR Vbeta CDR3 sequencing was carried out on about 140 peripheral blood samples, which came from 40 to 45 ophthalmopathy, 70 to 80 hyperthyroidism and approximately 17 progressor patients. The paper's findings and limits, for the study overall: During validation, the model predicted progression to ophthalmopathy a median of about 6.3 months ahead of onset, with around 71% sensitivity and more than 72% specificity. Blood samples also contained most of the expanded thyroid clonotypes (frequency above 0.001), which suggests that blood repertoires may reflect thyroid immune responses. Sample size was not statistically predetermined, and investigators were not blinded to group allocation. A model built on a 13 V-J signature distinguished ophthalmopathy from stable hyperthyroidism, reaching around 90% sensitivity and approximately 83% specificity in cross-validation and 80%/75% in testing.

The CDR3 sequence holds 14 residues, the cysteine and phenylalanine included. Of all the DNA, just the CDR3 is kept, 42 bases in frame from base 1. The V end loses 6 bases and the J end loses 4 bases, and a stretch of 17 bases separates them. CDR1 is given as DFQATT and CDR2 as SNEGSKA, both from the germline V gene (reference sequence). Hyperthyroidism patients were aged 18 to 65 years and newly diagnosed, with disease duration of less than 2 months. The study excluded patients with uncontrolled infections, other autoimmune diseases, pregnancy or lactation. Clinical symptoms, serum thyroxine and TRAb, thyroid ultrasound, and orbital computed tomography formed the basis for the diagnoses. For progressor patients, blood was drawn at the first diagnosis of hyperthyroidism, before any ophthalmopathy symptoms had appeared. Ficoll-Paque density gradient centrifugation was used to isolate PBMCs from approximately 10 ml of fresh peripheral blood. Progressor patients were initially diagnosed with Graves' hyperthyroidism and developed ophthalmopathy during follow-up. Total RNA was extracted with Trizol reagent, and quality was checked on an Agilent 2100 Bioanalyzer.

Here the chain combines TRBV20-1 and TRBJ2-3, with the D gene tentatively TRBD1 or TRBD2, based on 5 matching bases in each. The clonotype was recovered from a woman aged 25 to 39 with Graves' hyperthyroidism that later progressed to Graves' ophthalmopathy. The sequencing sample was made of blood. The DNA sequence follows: TGCAGTGCGGTTTTGTGGGTGGGGGCAGATACGCAGTATTTT. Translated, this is CSAVLWVGADTQYF.